This record concerns one TCR beta chain sequence. No antigen is known for it. Both 60 Vbeta primers and 13 Jbeta primers went into the PCR. Using immunoSEQ multiplex PCR, the repertoire was profiled, and TCRdb retains in-frame clones only, with some absent. Of around 110,000 clones in the sample, about 60% were seen once. This record belongs to a study of cytomegalovirus exposure and HLA in healthy donors. Study as a whole: Counted in an early data release were about 85 million unique TCRs from HLA-typed donors.

Study-level points and caveats: The dataset shows that most TCR sequences were rare, while some public TCRs occurred in many donors.

Germline CDR1 reads MDHEN; CDR2 reads SYDVKM. Trimming took off 2 bases at V and 4 bases at J, with 16 bases between the two ends. CDR3 length: 16 residues. Sequenced material: PBMCs. The rearrangement uses TRBV28 and TRBJ2-3, with D perhaps matching TRBD2 (5 bases). The clonotype originates from a woman between 25 and 40 years old in good health and CMV-seronegative. The DNA of the CDR3 is TGTGCCAGCAGTTTAATGGAGAAGGGAGTCGCAGATACGCAGTATTTT. Translated, it gives CASSLMEKGVADTQYF.